This TCR beta chain came from a study of cytomegalovirus exposure and HLA in healthy donors. Germline CDR1 LGHNA, CDR2 YNFKEQ. V was pared by 1 base and J by 5 bases, with 11 bases between. CDR3 length equals 15 residues. Primers included in the PCR were 60 Vbeta and 13 Jbeta primers. Method: immunoSEQ multiplex PCR; TCRdb's copy keeps in-frame clones and lacks some. The sample contains 100,000 to 150,000 clones, roughly 72% of which appear only once. Source material: PBMCs. The chain links TRBV4-2 to TRBJ2-2; D remains ambiguous. The origin of this receptor is a woman aged 45-65 years in good health and CMV-seronegative. CDR3 nucleotides: TGTGCCAGCAGCCAAGCAACACCTTTAACCGGGGAGCTGTTTTTT. Its protein is CASSQATPLTGELFF.